Listed below are T cell receptor beta chains from one sample, sequenced in a study of T cell changes during pregnancy in multiple sclerosis. Only in-frame clones appear in the TCRdb table, and some are missing; sequencing was by immunoSEQ multiplex PCR. The sample includes about 130,000 clones, roughly 97% seen only once; the top ten take less than 0.55%. This sample comprised peripheral blood, obtained after pregnancy. Source of these receptors: a female donor with multiple sclerosis, enrolled in a pregnancy study. The CDR3 runs from the conserved cysteine through the conserved F or W. A D gene is named only where the DNA matches it firmly. Part of the rows lack a size; the others show once, few, many or a class for expanded clones.

TRBV7-2	TRBD1	TRBJ2-5	.	TGTGCCAGCAGCCCACAGGGGAAAGAGACCCAGTACTTC	CASSPQGKETQYF
TRBV27	.	TRBJ2-1	.	TGTGCCAGCAGTTTATTCGCGGGAATTTCCCACAATGAGCAGTTCTTC	CASSLFAGISHNEQFF
TRBV13	TRBD1	TRBJ2-2	.	TGTGCCAGCAGCCTAGGGACAGGGGCGGGCACCGGGGAGCTGTTTTTT	CASSLGTGAGTGELFF
TRBV5-1	.	TRBJ2-3	.	TGCGCCAGCGAACCATCGGGGAACAATTATTTTAGCACAGATACGCAGTATTTT	CASEPSGNNYFSTDTQYF
TRBV11-2	.	TRBJ2-3	few	TGTGCCAGCAGCCCAGGGGGGACTTCGCAGTATTTT	CASSPGGTSQYF
TRBV5-1	.	TRBJ2-2	.	TGCGCCAGCAGCTCTCCTCGGGGGGCGAGTAACACCGGGGAGCTGTTTTTT	CASSSPRGASNTGELFF
TRBV9	TRBD2	TRBJ2-7	.	TGTGCCAGCAGCGTCGCAGCGGGAGGCGAGCAGTACTTC	CASSVAAGGEQYF
TRBV6-5	.	TRBJ2-7	.	TGTGCCAGCAGTTACCGGGGCGTAGCGGCTTACGAGCAGTACTTC	CASSYRGVAAYEQYF
TRBV6-5	.	TRBJ2-7	.	TGTGCCAGCAGTTACTCCCAAGTAGCCTACGAGCAGTACTTC	CASSYSQVAYEQYF
TRBV5-1	.	TRBJ2-7	.	TGCGCCAGCAGCTTGGACGGAGGGGGCAGGTACGAGCAGTACTTC	CASSLDGGGRYEQYF
TRBV28	TRBD1	TRBJ2-1	.	TGTGCCAGCAGCCTTCCCGGGACAGGGGACAATGAGCAGTTCTTC	CASSLPGTGDNEQFF
TRBV19	TRBD1	TRBJ1-5	.	TGTGCCAGTAGGATACAGGGGAGCAATCAGCCCCAGCATTTT	CASRIQGSNQPQHF
TRBV27	TRBD1	TRBJ2-7	.	TGTGCCAGCAGTCCCGGGACAGGAACCTCCTACGAGCAGTACTTC	CASSPGTGTSYEQYF
TRBV19	TRBD1	TRBJ2-1	.	TGTGCCAGTAGTAGACGACAGGGGCCGTACAATGAGCAGTTCTTC	CASSRRQGPYNEQFF
TRBV15	.	TRBJ2-1	.	TGTGCCACCAGCAGAGATCATAACAGCTCCTACAATGAGCAGTTCTTC	CATSRDHNSSYNEQFF
TRBV9	TRBD2	TRBJ2-3	.	TGTGCCAGCAGCGAGGGTCACGACGCGGGAGGAGGGGATACGCAGTATTTT	CASSEGHDAGGGDTQYF
TRBV28	TRBD1	TRBJ2-4	.	TGTGCCAGCAGTTTATTTGGGACAGGGAGTGTTGCCAAAAACATTCAGTACTTC	CASSLFGTGSVAKNIQYF
TRBV7-9	TRBD1	TRBJ1-1	.	TGTGCCAGCAGCTTCGGACAGGGGGCGAACACTGAAGCTTTCTTT	CASSFGQGANTEAFF
TRBV15	.	TRBJ2-1	.	TGTGCCACCAGCAGAGAAAGGTGGGAGTCCAGCAATGAGCAGTTCTTC	CATSRERWESSNEQFF
TRBV5-1	TRBD2	TRBJ2-2	.	TGCGCCAGCACCCTTATCGGGAGGAACGCGAACACCGGGGAGCTGTTTTTT	CASTLIGRNANTGELFF
TRBV19	TRBD1	TRBJ2-2	.	TGTGCCAGTAGTGAGACAGGGGGCAAGGGCACCGGGGAGCTGTTTTTT	CASSETGGKGTGELFF
TRBV30	TRBD1	TRBJ1-1	.	TGTGCCCTCGTGAGGGGGCAAGGGATGAACACTGAAGCTTTCTTT	CALVRGQGMNTEAFF
TRBV6-1	TRBD1	TRBJ1-5	.	TGTGCCAGCAGTGAAGTTGGGCAGGGGGCTACCTATAGCAATCAGCCCCAGCATTTT	CASSEVGQGATYSNQPQHF
TRBV18	.	TRBJ1-5	.	TGTGCCAGCTCACCAAGGGGGGGACAGCCCCAGCATTTT	CASSPRGGQPQHF
TRBV15	.	TRBJ1-5	once	TGTGCCACCAGCAGCAACAATCAGCCCCAGCATTTT	CATSSNNQPQHF
TRBV19	.	TRBJ2-7	.	TGTGCCAGTAGTATGTTGGCAGGGGCCCTGGCCTACGAGCAGTACTTC	CASSMLAGALAYEQYF
TRBV4-3	.	TRBJ2-4	.	TGCGCCAGCAGCCTCATCGGGACAACAAACATTCAGTACTTC	CASSLIGTTNIQYF
TRBV5-4	TRBD1	TRBJ2-1	.	TGTGCCAGCAGCTTGACAGGGGTAGCTGAGCAGTTCTTC	CASSLTGVAEQFF
TRBV15	TRBD1	TRBJ2-3	.	TGTGCCACCAGCACCCGGGACAGGGCGGAGCAAGGTACGCAGTATTTT	CATSTRDRAEQGTQYF
TRBV5-1	.	TRBJ1-2	.	TGCGCCAGCAGTCTCCAAGGCGGCAGCTACTATGGCTACACCTTC	CASSLQGGSYYGYTF
TRBV19	TRBD1	TRBJ1-2	.	TGTGCCAGTAGTATGGGACAGGACCACCACTATGGCTACACCTTC	CASSMGQDHHYGYTF
TRBV7-2	TRBD2	TRBJ2-7	.	TGTGCCAGCAGCTTAGGCGGGACTAGCGGGGGCTACGAGCAGTACTTC	CASSLGGTSGGYEQYF
TRBV2	.	TRBJ1-4	.	TGTGCCAGCACCCGAATGCGGGGGACGGCTGAAAAACTGTTTTTT	CASTRMRGTAEKLFF
TRBV6-5	TRBD2	TRBJ2-3	.	TGTGCCAGCAGCAAGCTAGCGGGGGTTCAGGATACGCAGTATTTT	CASSKLAGVQDTQYF
TRBV29-1	.	TRBJ2-1	.	TGCAGCGCTTTCGGCCCAGGCTACAATGAGCAGTTCTTC	CSAFGPGYNEQFF
TRBV7-9	.	TRBJ2-7	.	TGTGCCAGCAGCTTAAGTATGGGGCGAAGCTCCTACGAGCAGTACTTC	CASSLSMGRSSYEQYF
TRBV4-3	.	TRBJ2-1	.	TGCGCCAGCAGCCACGTTCGAGGGTTGGACGGTGAGCAGTTCTTC	CASSHVRGLDGEQFF
TRBV7-2	TRBD1	TRBJ1-2	.	TGTGCCAGCAGGCAAGGGGGCGGGAATGGCTACACCTTC	CASRQGGGNGYTF
TRBV27	.	TRBJ2-7	.	TGTGCCAGCAGTTTCTGGGGGCCACAGGGAGAGGTAAACGAGCAGTACTTC	CASSFWGPQGEVNEQYF
TRBV27	TRBD2	TRBJ2-1	.	TGTGCCAGCAGTTACGGCCGATCTAGCGGGAGCCCTGCCTACAATGAGCAGTTCTTC	CASSYGRSSGSPAYNEQFF
TRBV27	TRBD2	TRBJ2-6	.	TGTGCCAGCAGGATACAGGGACTAGCGGGAGTTGGGGCCAACGTCCTGACTTTC	CASRIQGLAGVGANVLTF
TRBV29-1	TRBD1	TRBJ2-7	.	TGCAGCGTTTGCCTAACAGGGGGTTACGAGCAGTACTTC	CSVCLTGGYEQYF
TRBV12-5	TRBD1	TRBJ1-2	once	TGTGCTAGTGGCAACGACAGGGAGCCTCTCTACTATGGCTACACCTTC	CASGNDREPLYYGYTF
TRBV5-8	.	TRBJ2-7	.	TGTGCCAGCAGCTTGACAAATTCCTACGAGCAGTACTTC	CASSLTNSYEQYF
TRBV5-1	TRBD2	TRBJ2-7	.	TGCGCCAGCAGCTTCCTGACTAGCGGGAGAAACGAGCAGTACTTC	CASSFLTSGRNEQYF
TRBV6-5	.	TRBJ1-1	.	TGTGCCAGCAGTTACCTGGGTCGGGGTGGTCACACTGAAGCTTTCTTT	CASSYLGRGGHTEAFF
TRBV7-9	TRBD2	TRBJ2-1	.	TGTGCCAGCAGCACAAACCTAGCGGGACGGTATGAGCAGTTCTTC	CASSTNLAGRYEQFF
TRBV29-1	.	TRBJ2-4	.	TGCAGCGTTGCCGCGGCCGTTTTGGGCATTCAGTACTTC	CSVAAAVLGIQYF
TRBV6-5	TRBD1	TRBJ1-1	.	TGTGCCAGCAGGAGACAGGGCGTCGCTGAAGCTTTCTTT	CASRRQGVAEAFF
TRBV7-6	TRBD1	TRBJ2-5	.	TGTGCCAGCAGCTTTCAGACAGGGGGCTTGGAGACCCAGTACTTC	CASSFQTGGLETQYF
TRBV5-6	TRBD1	TRBJ2-6	once	TGTGCCAGCACCAGCGACAGGGGTGCCCTCTCTGGGGCCAACGTCCTGACTTTC	CASTSDRGALSGANVLTF
TRBV18	.	TRBJ2-3	.	TGTGCCAGCTCGCTCCCGGCGGCGGATACGCAGTATTTT	CASSLPAADTQYF
TRBV5-4	TRBD2	TRBJ2-1	.	TGTGCCAGCACGGGGCTAGCGGACAATGAGCAGTTCTTC	CASTGLADNEQFF